These T cell receptor beta chains were read from a single sample in a study of response to subunit inactivated influenza vaccine. From the RT-PCR reads, TCRdb called clonotypes with MiXCR, one entry per CDR3 protein. The sample consists of approximately 500,000 distinct CDR3 sequences, 20% to 25% of them appearing once. This sample was also put to use in a study of T cells expressing NK-cell markers.

The specimen comprised CD4+ T cells sorted from PBMCs, sampled about 12 days after vaccination. The receptors shown here come from a man in his fifties who received an inactivated influenza vaccine. Both conserved end residues are part of each CDR3.

V gene	J gene	CDR3 protein
TRBV20-1	TRBJ1-5	CSATRGVSNQPQHF
TRBV10-3	TRBJ2-6	CAISDRGSVSGANVLTF
TRBV7-2	TRBJ1-6	CASSLTLRVEYSPLHF
TRBV4-2	TRBJ2-1	CASSQDRAKGSWNEQFF
TRBV20-1	TRBJ2-7	CSARQGGKYEQYF
TRBV7-8	TRBJ2-3	CASSPLRGAGASDTQYF
TRBV5-5	TRBJ2-6	CASSLGMAGANVLTF
TRBV28	TRBJ2-7	CASSGGQGFYEQYF
TRBV5-1	TRBJ2-5	CASSLWTGGETQYF
TRBV15	TRBJ2-3	CATSRDNPQGGYTQYF
TRBV12-3/TRBV12-4	TRBJ2-7	CASSDWTYEQYF
TRBV20-1	TRBJ2-2	CSAQRRGGELFF
TRBV5-1	TRBJ1-1	CASQRRTGTTEAFF
TRBV5-1	TRBJ2-2	CASSLSFAAEELFF
TRBV9	TRBJ2-1	CASSVGGTSGVEQFF
TRBV15	TRBJ1-3	CATSRDRRFGNTIYF
TRBV19	TRBJ2-4	CASSIVEQGAFIQYF
TRBV15	TRBJ2-1	CATSSRTAYNEQFF
TRBV12-3/TRBV12-4	TRBJ2-5	CASMGGNQETQYF
TRBV19	TRBJ1-1	CASSIDLAGSNTEAFF
TRBV5-4	TRBJ2-7	CASSSRRDPWTSGRAAEQYF
TRBV29-1	TRBJ2-1	CSVERLKGYNEQFF
TRBV4-2	TRBJ2-6	CASSQEKVGRANVLTF
TRBV7-2	TRBJ2-3	CASSLGNTEADTQYF
TRBV6-1	TRBJ1-4	CASRGGALPNEKLFF
TRBV29-1	TRBJ2-7	CSVDQGYEQYF
TRBV25-1	TRBJ2-7	CASSDRVRYEQYF
TRBV5-1	TRBJ2-1	CASSVAGVGNEQFF
TRBV6-1	TRBJ2-1	CASKVSGGVHNEQFF
TRBV5-1	TRBJ1-1	CASSLETGGDTEAFF